The 18 T cell receptor beta chains presented below share a single source sample, sequenced in a study of cytomegalovirus exposure and HLA in healthy donors. PCR involved 60 Vbeta and 13 Jbeta primers. The method was immunoSEQ multiplex PCR; TCRdb's version includes in-frame clones alone and lacks a portion of them. The sample lists 89,000 or so clones, just under 85% seen once, with 5.5% to 6.5% in the top ten. Input material: PBMCs. These receptors all stem from a woman in her late teens or twenties in good health and CMV-seropositive.

The CDR3 spells CASSVSVWQPQHF. CDR3 sequence (DNA): TGTGCCAGCAGTGTGTCGGTATGGCAGCCCCAGCATTTT. The V and J genes are TRBV2 and TRBJ1-5; D remains ambiguous. CDR3 length: 13 residues. From germline, CDR1 is SNHLY and CDR2 FYNNEI. V shed 4 bases and J shed 7 bases, with 11 bases lying between them. Full variable domain (remainder filled in from reference TRBV2 and TRBJ1-5): EPEVTQTPSHQVTQMGQEVILRCVPISNHLYFYWYRQILGQKVEFLVSFYNNEISEKSEIFDDQFSVERPDGSNFTLKIRSTKLEDSAMYFCASSVSVWQPQHFGDGTRLSIL.

This clone was counted a single time. This chain connects TRBV6-6 to TRBJ2-3, with TRBD1 identical over 7 bases. The CDR3 is made up of 13 amino acids. In germline, CDR1 is MNHNY, CDR2 SVGAGI (reference sequence). Germline trimming cut 5 bases from V and 6 bases from J; bases unmatched to any gene: 5. CDR3 region: CASSRPTGDTQYF. The DNA of the CDR3 is TGTGCCAGCAGTCGCCCGACAGGGGATACGCAGTATTTT.

The chain carries TRBV5-4 and TRBJ2-7, with a possible D match to TRBD1 (6 bases). This CDR3 comprises 13 residues. Trimming shortened V by 4 bases and J by 7 bases, and 15 bases separated the two germline ends. Germline CDR1 SGHNT, CDR2 YYREEE (reference sequence). The CDR3 nucleotides read TGTGCCAGCAGCGTCACAGGGCCTGGGGAGCAGTACTTC. Translating it yields CASSVTGPGEQYF.

The chain combines TRBV7-9 with TRBJ2-5; 8 nucleotides line up with TRBD2. This CDR3 has 17 residues. Germline V CDR1 and CDR2: SEHNR, FQNEAQ (reference sequence). The junction had 22 bases not matched to a gene; V was cut back by 5 bases and J by 11 bases. The CDR3 spells CASSGLGVREGRREQYF. In DNA, the CDR3 is TGTGCCAGCAGCGGCCTGGGAGTCCGGGAGGGCCGACGGGAGCAGTACTTC.

The chain uses TRBV28 and TRBJ1-3, with TRBD1 identical over 8 bases. The V segment lost 6 bases and the J segment 8 bases; nucleotides outside the gene matches: 9. Germline V lookup: CDR1 MDHEN, CDR2 SYDVKM. The CDR3 runs 14 residues. The CDR3 nucleotides are TGTGCCAGCAGCCCGACACAGGGGGTGTACACCATATATTTT. Protein product: CASSPTQGVYTIYF.

This sequence joins TRBV19 and TRBJ1-2, with D perhaps TRBD1 (5 bases). The V gene's germline CDR1 is LNHDA and CDR2 SQIVND (reference sequence). V lost 6 bases to trimming and J lost 5 bases, with 16 bases between them. This CDR3 has 14 residues. The CDR3: CASRAGQWLYGYTF. The CDR3 region has the DNA TGTGCCAGTAGGGCGGGGCAGTGGCTTTATGGCTACACCTTC.

This clone has only one observation. The J gene is TRBJ2-1, the V gene TRBV15; TRBD2 matches at 8 bases. The CDR3 sequence is 14 residues long. The germline V gene has CDR1 LNHNV and CDR2 YYDKDF (reference sequence). With 5 bases clipped from V and 7 bases from J, the junction kept 7 bases outside the gene matches. In nucleotides, the CDR3 is TGTGCCACCAGCGACGGGAGGGCCTGGAATGAGCAGTTCTTC. Translated, it gives CATSDGRAWNEQFF.

V and J are TRBV28 and TRBJ1-5; D is perhaps TRBD1 (5 bases). Germline lookup yields CDR1 MDHEN and CDR2 SYDVKM. There are 15 residues in the CDR3. The V and J ends lost 5 bases and 3 bases respectively, with 14 bases between them. Written as DNA, the CDR3 is TGTGCCAGCAGTCCGACCAGGGTAAACAATCAGCCCCAGCATTTT. It is translated as CASSPTRVNNQPQHF.

The chain recombines TRBV29-1 with TRBJ2-3; possibly TRBD1 for D (6 bases). The CDR3 loop spans 14 amino acids. Germline assignment: CDR1 SQVTM and CDR2 ANQGSEA. Deletions cut 7 bases from V and 0 bases from J, with 14 bases between. The CDR3, as DNA: TGCAGCGCCGGACAGTACTCTAGCACAGATACGCAGTATTTT. This codes for CSAGQYSSTDTQYF.

CDR3 coding DNA: TGTGCCAGCAGCTGGGGACAGGGGGGTTCACCCCTCCACTTT. Translation: CASSWGQGGSPLHF. This sequence joins TRBV5-6 and TRBJ1-6; 11 bases match TRBD1. V gave up 3 bases and J gave up 9 bases; unmatched junction bases: 2. Per the germline V gene, CDR1 is SGHDT and CDR2 is YYEEEE. The CDR3 runs 14 residues.

This clone was seen once. The chain links TRBV28 to TRBJ2-7; 8 nucleotides match TRBD1. The CDR3 sequence is 13 residues long. The V gene's germline CDR1 is MDHEN and CDR2 SYDVKM. Trimming took 6 bases from V and 5 from J; bases not matched to a gene: 6. The chain's CDR3 is CASRDRVGHEQYF. CDR3 nucleotides: TGTGCCAGCAGGGACAGGGTTGGTCACGAGCAGTACTTC.

The V gene is TRBV30, the J gene TRBJ1-4; maybe TRBD1 (6 bases). Looked up from germline, CDR1 is GTSNPN and CDR2 is SVGIG (reference sequence). Trimming removed 0 bases from V and 10 bases from J, with 21 bases in between. The length of the CDR3 is 16 residues. The CDR3 DNA follows: TGTGCCTGGAGTGTACCTTACTCAGGGGATTCGGTAAAACTGTTTTTT. Protein: CAWSVPYSGDSVKLFF.

V gene TRBV5-1 combines with J gene TRBJ2-2, with 7 bases that match TRBD2. The CDR3 consists of 16 residues. Germline V gene lookup returns CDR1 SGHRS and CDR2 YFSETQ. V gave up 2 bases and J gave up 1 base; unmatched junction bases: 5. This chain's CDR3 is CASSFPSGVNTGELFF. The CDR3 DNA follows: TGCGCCAGCAGCTTCCCCAGCGGGGTGAACACCGGGGAGCTGTTTTTT.

Only a few counts were recorded for this clone. This rearrangement joins TRBV5-6 to TRBJ1-4, with TRBD1 identical over 9 bases. Germline assignment: CDR1 SGHDT and CDR2 YYEEEE. The J segment lost 8 bases and the V segment lost 4 bases, leaving 9 bases of the junction unmatched. This CDR3 is 15 amino acids long. CDR3 in amino acids: CASSPNRGLGEKLFF. CDR3 nucleotide sequence: TGTGCCAGCAGCCCGAACAGGGGGCTCGGCGAAAAACTGTTTTTT.

This chain joins TRBV2 and TRBJ1-2; a possible D gene is TRBD1 (6 bases). The germline V and J ends were trimmed by 3 bases and 5 bases, with 10 bases remaining between them. Germline CDR1 SNHLY, CDR2 FYNNEI. CDR3 length: 13 residues. The chain's CDR3 is CASSDRGPYGYTF. The CDR3 DNA sequence: TGTGCCAGCAGTGACAGGGGTCCTTATGGCTACACCTTC.

The chain is built from TRBV6-5 and TRBJ2-7; 9 bases line up with TRBD1. Germline V gene sequence: CDR1 MNHEY, CDR2 SVGAGI. V was pared by 5 bases and J by 7 bases, with 12 bases of the junction left unmatched. CDR3 length equals 15 residues. The CDR3 nucleotides read TGTGCCAGCAGTCCCGGGACAGGGATCGTGGGGGAGCAGTACTTC. This encodes CASSPGTGIVGEQYF.

The chain recombines TRBV6-1 with TRBJ2-7; 7 nucleotides match TRBD1. This CDR3 region has 16 residues. The V and J ends lost 0 bases and 3 bases, in that order; junction bases with no gene match: 8. Germline V gives CDR1 MNHNS, CDR2 SASEGT. The CDR3 DNA follows: TGTGCCAGCAGTGAAGCCGGACAAGGGGGCTTCTACGAGCAGTACTTC. Amino acids: CASSEAGQGGFYEQYF.

Comment on this clone: A read error may produce the germline difference seen at one junction end. This sample includes further DNA sequences coding for the same CDR3. The rearrangement uses TRBV6-5 and TRBJ2-1; weak D call: TRBD2 (6 bases). Germline loops: CDR1 MNHEY, CDR2 SVGAGI. CDR3 length: 15 amino acids. CDR3 residues: CASSYSRAGPEGRFF. DNA for the CDR3: TGTGCTAGCAGTTACTCGAGGGCGGGACCGGAGGGACGGTTCTTC.